Listed below are T cell receptor beta chains from one sample, sequenced in a study of shared T cell receptors in the human thymus. Clones were sequenced by immunoSEQ multiplex PCR, and TCRdb holds only the in-frame ones, with some missing. The sample carries more than 550,000 clones, approximately 85% recorded once. The data were also submitted as part of a second study, on human thymus T cells.

Sample: thymocytes. The receptors here all came from a girl in the first two years of life with a congenital heart defect. Each CDR3 is given with its conserved first and last residue. A D gene is named only where the DNA matches it firmly. Clone sizes are given selectively: once, few, many, or a class where the clone is expanded.

-,TRBJ2-1,TRBV4-1,-,TGCGCCAGCAGCACCCGAGCCTCGGGTGAGCAGTTCTTC,CASSTRASGEQFF
-,TRBJ1-5,TRBV27,TRBD1,TGTGCCAGCAGTTTATCTCCCCCGGGGACAGCGGCTTGGCCCCAGCATTTT,CASSLSPPGTAAWPQHF
-,TRBJ2-7,TRBV28,-,TGTGCCAGCAGTTCCACCAACCGGGACACAGGGATCCACGAGCAGTACTTC,CASSSTNRDTGIHEQYF
-,TRBJ1-5,TRBV19,-,TGTGCCAGTAGTATGGAGGGGTGGGTGCCTCAGCCCCAGCATTTT,CASSMEGWVPQPQHF
-,TRBJ1-3,TRBV7-8,-,TGTGCCAGCAGCTTAGGAGGCTCTGGAAACACCATATATTTT,CASSLGGSGNTIYF
-,TRBJ2-7,TRBV7-9,TRBD1,TGTGCCAGCAGCTTAGCCATAACCGGGACAGTAGTACGCGAGCAGTACTTC,CASSLAITGTVVREQYF
-,TRBJ2-4,TRBV9,TRBD2,TGTGCCAGCAGCCGCGGGGGGGGTGGCAGGGGCCTTGCCAAAAACATTCAGTACTTC,CASSRGGGGRGLAKNIQYF
-,TRBJ2-5,TRBV7-2,-,TGTGCCAGCAGCTTAATAATACCGAGGGACCAAGAGACCCAGTACTTC,CASSLIIPRDQETQYF
-,TRBJ2-3,TRBV19,-,TGTGCCAGTAGTTTGTTGGAGGCTAGCACAGATACGCAGTATTTT,CASSLLEASTDTQYF
-,TRBJ1-2,TRBV19,TRBD1,TGTGCCAGTATCGGGGGGGCGGACAGGCCCTCCTATGGCTACACCTTC,CASIGGADRPSYGYTF
-,TRBJ1-1,TRBV12-5,TRBD1,TGTGCTAGTGGTTTGAGGGACAGTCGGGGCACTGAAGCTTTCTTT,CASGLRDSRGTEAFF
-,TRBJ2-7,TRBV6-6,TRBD2,TGTGCCAGCACCCCTGGGACTAGAATCAACGAGCAGTACTTC,CASTPGTRINEQYF
-,TRBJ2-5,TRBV2,-,TGTGCCAGCAGTACTAGTGTTGAGACCCAGTACTTC,CASSTSVETQYF
-,TRBJ2-7,TRBV5-5,TRBD1,TGTGCCAGCAGCACCACTAATACGACAGGGTGTAACGAGCAGTACTTC,CASSTTNTTGCNEQYF
-,TRBJ1-1,TRBV7-4,TRBD1,TGTGCCAGCAGCGCCCCGGGACAGCCGATGAACACTGAAGCTTTCTTT,CASSAPGQPMNTEAFF
-,TRBJ1-6,TRBV6-6,-,TGTGCCAGCAGTCCCCGGACAGCGCCGAATTCACCCCTCCACTTT,CASSPRTAPNSPLHF
few,TRBJ2-7,TRBV7-8,-,TGTGCCAGCAGCTTAGTTTCCAGGGGCCGCTACGAGCAGTACTTC,CASSLVSRGRYEQYF
few,TRBJ2-7,TRBV6-6,TRBD1,TGTGCCAGCAAGAGAGGGACAGCCTACGAGCAGTACTTC,CASKRGTAYEQYF